This T cell receptor (beta chain) was sequenced during a study of high-grade serous ovarian cancer treatment subgroups. Study background: Mean per sample: around 13,000 reads, some 7,500 unique TCR beta rearrangements. General study results and limits: Tumors within one patient showed repertoire similarity of roughly 0.095 to 0.85.

The tumor samples were collected prior to definitive surgery or chemotherapy. Using immunoSEQ multiplex PCR, the repertoire was profiled, and TCRdb retains in-frame clones only, with some absent. There are about 3,300 clones in the sample; 70% to 75% occur only once, and approximately 30% lies in the top ten. As concerns this clone: As yet, its antigen is unknown.

The V and J ends lost 4 bases and 10 bases respectively, with 16 bases between them. The CDR3 covers 13 residues. Germline CDR1 reads LNHDA; CDR2 reads SQIVND (reference sequence). The chain uses TRBV19 and TRBJ2-5, with D tentatively TRBD2 (5 bases). This sequence was found in a human donor with high-grade serous ovarian cancer. Specimen: tumor tissue. The CDR3 loop is CASSTLTPRDQYF. The CDR3 coding sequence is TGTGCCAGTAGTACCCTCACCCCCCGGGACCAGTACTTC. Complete variable domain (other parts from reference TRBV19 and TRBJ2-5): DGGITQSPKYLFRKEGQNVTLSCEQNLNHDAMYWYRQDPGQGLRLIYYSQIVNDFQKGDIAEGYSVSREKKESFPLTVTSAQKNPTAFYLCASSTLTPRDQYFGPGTRLLVL.